The source of this T cell receptor (beta chain) is a study of cytomegalovirus exposure and HLA in healthy donors (dated by TCRdb to about 2017). As for the study more broadly: An earlier analysis of 587 of the donors reported roughly 300 Gb of sequence data and 95 million to 130 million unique TCR beta sequences obtained from about 179 million T cells. Donor age, sex, ethnicity and CMV serostatus were compiled together with the repertoire data. Because of strong linkage in the cohort, four or five DR-DQ haplotypes were treated as single units for association and clustering. Rather than using new phenotypic data, the later analysis identified candidate immune exposures from TCR beta sequences and from how often those sequences occurred across donors. All discovery cohort repertoires had been generated using a single sequencing platform. The aim of the study was to test whether cataloging public T cell receptors could identify signatures of past pathogen exposure. On average, roughly 240,000 unique TCR beta nucleotide sequences were sequenced per donor among 398 genotyped donors of the cohort, with 15% to 20% of those sequences being non-productive. Using immunosequencing, the study profiled T cell repertoires from 666 subjects and related those repertoires to cytomegalovirus serostatus. Typing coverage varied by locus: 629-630 donors for A, B, C, DRB1 and DQB1; 522 for DQA1; around 610 for DPA1; some 470 for DPB1. Genome-wide SNP genotypes for about 60% of the 666 donors were used in a later genetic analysis, which treated that subset as a discovery cohort. The study combined high-throughput TCR immunosequencing, statistical association of individual TCRs with disease status, and machine learning to predict cytomegalovirus infection status. Besides the first cohort of approximately 710 subjects, a separate validation cohort made up of around 120 different subjects was used. About 300 gigabases of sequencing data and 78 million or so unique TCR sequences were included in an early release covering 550 to 800 HLA-typed donors. A later analysis re-analyzed previously published TCR beta repertoires from 600 to 850 donors and added high-resolution HLA genotyping to study TCR occurrence patterns. In an earlier analysis of 550 to 700 of the donors, high-throughput TCR beta sequencing was used to judge whether each TCR beta V gene segment behaved as functional or pseudogenic. HLA typing covered class I and class II loci at four-digit resolution. Of the 398 genotyped donors, approximately 83% fell in the genetic ancestry cluster associated with self-reported Caucasian donors. The paper's findings and limits, for the study overall: It was suggested by the authors that the approach could potentially be generalized to other disease states and immunological phenotypes. Across donors, most TCR sequences were observed very rarely, whereas some public TCRs were present in many individuals. Presence/absence analyses assumed roughly uniform sequencing depth across donors, an assumption that may not hold. In a later analysis, TCR association rates were found to vary across HLA loci, with the most associated TCRs seen for DRB1 alleles and the fewest for HLA-C alleles. An association between a missense DCLRE1C variant and V-gene and J-gene trimming of TCR beta chains was found in a later genetic analysis and replicated in an independent cohort. Specific HLA alleles were associated with 16,951 TCR beta sequences at a false discovery rate of 0.05 in a later analysis. When HLA alleles, especially DR and DQ, strongly co-occurred, TCR associations were difficult to assign to individual alleles. Broadly in line with IMGT annotations, most TCR beta V segments showed up in productive rearrangements about 87% or about 30% of the time in an earlier analysis of approximately 600 of the donors. A further reported finding was that TCR beta sequences accurately predicted the HLA-A and HLA-B alleles for most subjects in the first cohort. The study gave a list of under 200 TCR beta chains associated with cytomegalovirus. A later analysis found that most CMV-associated TCR beta chains appeared HLA-restricted, with HLA associations seemingly driven largely by CMV exposure. The earlier analysis of approximately 590 of the donors excluded some 16 rarely observed V segments, including chromosome 9 orphons, because counts were too low. Compared with equally common non-associated chains, HLA-associated TCR beta chains in a later analysis were more clonally expanded and had lower generation probabilities. A cluster of highly shared sequence variants was judged likely to be a technical artifact of the sequencing pipeline. In this cohort, only TCR beta chains were sequenced, and detectable features were limited by the absence of alpha or paired-chain data. In vitro tests confirmed that a few of the cytomegalovirus-associated TCR beta chains recognize cytomegalovirus antigens. The classifier was reported to diagnose cytomegalovirus status with high specificity and sensitivity in both the original cohort and the validation cohort. HLA typing was unavailable for some donors at each locus, so association tests used only the typed subset. In a later analysis, several top co-occurrence clusters were reported to appear linked to parvovirus B19, influenza, CMV and Epstein-Barr virus. The only immune exposure information available for the cohort was CMV serostatus. Compared with the 666-donor mean, donors in an Asian-associated ancestry cluster had fewer N-insertions in productive TCRs, according to a later genetic analysis. Correlated functional status among segregating V segments might reflect linkage disequilibrium, but an unknown experimental factor could not be ruled out.

Library prep was done by the immunoSEQ multiplex PCR assay. For the multiplex PCR, a mixture combining 60 forward primers for TCR Vbeta segments and 13 reverse primers for TCR Jbeta segments was used. A multiplex PCR assay on genomic DNA amplified the CDR3 region of rearranged TCR beta genes. The amplified TCR beta libraries were sequenced on the Illumina HiSeq System as 87-base-pair reads. In the original analysis: In a later analysis, some 80 million unique TCR beta chains were counted across the 650 to 700 repertoires, and about 9.9 million of these chains were shared by at least two donors. Raw reads were error-corrected and collapsed into unique sequences with a nearest-neighbor algorithm that merged closely related sequences to remove PCR and sequencing errors. CDR3 sequences were aligned to IMGT reference sequences to assign V, D and J gene segments. For a sequence to be retained, a match of at least six nucleotides was required to both a V gene segment and a J gene segment. A rearrangement counted as productive if the CDR3 had no stop codons and remained in frame with V and J, and every other rearrangement counted as non-productive. CDR3 was defined by IMGT convention, running from the second conserved V-encoded cysteine to the conserved J-encoded phenylalanine. The earlier analysis of some 550 of the donors excluded any sequence lacking an unambiguous match to a single V gene segment. An earlier analysis of fewer than 750 of the donors classified V segments as functional when productive rearrangements were above 56.7% and as segregating when the standard deviation between donors was above 5%. A statistical classification framework was built for diagnosing cytomegalovirus status from the catalog of TCR beta chain sequences. In a later analysis, TCR nucleotide sequences were compared against IMGT/GENE-DB human TR gene sequences so that V and J genes could be assigned. The TCRdist pipeline was used in a later analysis to assign CDR3 sequences and most-parsimonious VDJ recombination scenarios. In a later analysis, each TCR beta chain was defined by its CDR3 amino acid sequence together with its V-gene family, and reads lacking a unique V-gene family were excluded. As a way to deal with suspected cross-contamination and a sequencing artifact, a later analysis dropped 450 to 600 nucleotide sequences that were highly shared and had low generation probability. A later analysis calculated a clonal expansion index for each public chain from normalized within-repertoire ranks of inferred template counts. Generation probabilities in a later analysis came from a VDJ recombination model fitted to out-of-frame rearrangements, and those results were checked against IGoR. Hypergeometric tests were used in a later analysis to score TCR-TCR, TCR-HLA and TCR-CMV co-occurrence, with a repertoire-size bias correction applied to the TCR pairs. To estimate false discovery rates, a later analysis permuted the HLA or CMV assignments 20 times. In a later analysis, co-occurring TCRs were grouped with DBSCAN, and TCRdist sequence similarity was added when clustering was performed within HLA-allele-positive subsets. Co-occurrence clustering excluded repertoires with fewer than 30,000 or more than 120,000 public chains, plus five with anomalous nucleotide sharing. TCRdb mirrors the immuneACCESS table, restricted to in-frame sequences. Some clones are absent from its copies; in checked studies, under half trace to an unresolved V gene, and the reason for the others is unknown. The V and J calls and the clone size are those of that table, but D and trimming were determined from the DNA. This sample has more than 90,000 clones in its table, and 77% of those were observed once. The top ten clones comprise approximately 8% of the sample.

In total, 630 or so healthy bone marrow donors made up the cohort. All cohort members were sampled while nominally healthy, although unrecorded immune exposures were likely present. The donor tested CMV seronegative, placing the donor among the 300 to 400 seronegative members of the cohort. A peripheral blood sample was collected from each donor, and TCR beta sequencing was performed on peripheral blood mononuclear cells. Genomic DNA extraction from the blood cell samples was performed with the Qiagen DNeasy Blood Extraction Kit. Regarding this clone: No antigen is known for it. No much larger clone is present one base from it, and per-base qualities are unavailable.

The receptor was derived from a female donor in good health and CMV-seronegative. Material: PBMCs.

The CDR3 region reads CASSPQEGLAGGNKETQYF. In nucleotide form, the sequence is TGTGCCAGCTCACCACAGGAGGGACTAGCGGGGGGCAACAAAGAGACCCAGTACTTC. The chain is encoded by TRBV18 joined to TRBJ2-5; 15 bases in between match TRBD2. The CDR3, cysteine through phenylalanine, is 19 amino acids long. CDR3 DNA is the only sequence kept; it has 57 bases, read in frame from the first base. For this chain, trimming is 1 base at the V end and 3 bases at the J end, and the number of junction bases without a gene match is 9. The germline V gene provides CDR1 KGHSH and CDR2 LQKENI.